The clone carrying this T cell receptor beta chain turned up a few times. The data are from a study of identical twins. The CDR3 totals 15 residues. Trimming stripped 2 bases from V and 6 bases from J, with 13 bases between. Germline CDR1 MNHEY, CDR2 SMNVEV (reference sequence). One entry per CDR3 protein results from TCRdb running MiXCR on the 5' RACE reads. The repertoire holds some 730,000 distinct CDR3 sequences, with over 15% as singletons. These data were also reused for a study on T cells expressing NK-cell markers.

The clonotype was recovered from a woman younger than 30 in good health. The chain combines TRBV27 with TRBJ1-4, with D possibly TRBD1 on 6 matching bases. The sample consisted of PBMCs. In DNA form, the CDR3 reads TGTGCCAGCAGTTTAGGAGGGACACCCGATGAAAAACTGTTTTTT. Translating gives CASSLGGTPDEKLFF.